The clone carrying this TCR beta chain was seen ten or more times. This sample was included in a study of molecular identifiers for immune sequencing clone quantification. CDR1 and CDR2 (germline): LGHNT, FRNRAP. J lost 6 bases, V lost 2 bases, and 8 bases had no gene match. CDR3 length: 15 residues. The authors sorted naive CD8 T cells as CD8+CD4-CCR7+CD45RA+. TCRdb reanalysed the PCR reads using MiXCR and keeps one entry per CDR3 protein. The sample has 70,000 to 95,000 distinct CDR3 sequences; under 20% are singletons. This clonotype originated in a human donor in good health. Some libraries in this study had Jurkat cell RNA spiked in. Input material: naive CD8+ T cells from blood, with Jurkat cell RNA spiked in. Subset indicated: FACS-sorted CD8+CD4-CCR7+CD45RA+ naive T cells. This chain uses TRBV12-5 with TRBJ2-7; 9 bases are shared with TRBD2. Written as DNA, the CDR3 is TGTGCTAGTGGTTTGCAGCGGGGGGTCCTCTCCGAGCAGTACTTC. Encoded protein: CASGLQRGVLSEQYF.